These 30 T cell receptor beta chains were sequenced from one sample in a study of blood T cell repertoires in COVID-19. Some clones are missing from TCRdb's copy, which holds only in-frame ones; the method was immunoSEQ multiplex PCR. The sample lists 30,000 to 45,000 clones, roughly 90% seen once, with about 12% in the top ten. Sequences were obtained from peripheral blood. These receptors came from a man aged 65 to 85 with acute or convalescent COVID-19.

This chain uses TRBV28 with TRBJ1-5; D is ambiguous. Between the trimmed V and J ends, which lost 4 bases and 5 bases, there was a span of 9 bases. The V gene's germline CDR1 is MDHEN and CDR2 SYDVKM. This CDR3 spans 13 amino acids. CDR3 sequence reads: CASSSLTYQPQHF. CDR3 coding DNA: TGTGCCAGCAGTTCGCTGACTTATCAGCCCCAGCATTTT.

CDR3 sequence: CASSQAGNNEQFF. The CDR3 bases are TGCGCCAGCAGCCAAGCGGGGAACAATGAGCAGTTCTTC. The rearrangement links TRBV4-3 to TRBJ2-1; perhaps TRBD2 as D (5 bases). V dropped 1 base and J dropped 5 bases, with 6 bases sitting between them. CDR1 and CDR2 from the germline V gene are LGHNA and YSLEER. This CDR3 contains 13 residues.

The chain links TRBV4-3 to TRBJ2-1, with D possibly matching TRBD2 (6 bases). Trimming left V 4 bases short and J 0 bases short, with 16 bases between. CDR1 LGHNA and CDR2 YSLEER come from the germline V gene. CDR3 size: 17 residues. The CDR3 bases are TGCGCCAGCAGCCTACAACAAAATAGCGGCTCCTACAATGAGCAGTTCTTC. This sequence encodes CASSLQQNSGSYNEQFF.

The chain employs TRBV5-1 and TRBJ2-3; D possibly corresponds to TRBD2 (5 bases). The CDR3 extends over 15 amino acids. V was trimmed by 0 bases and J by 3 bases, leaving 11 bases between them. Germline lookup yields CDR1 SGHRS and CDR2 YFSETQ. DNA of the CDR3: TGCGCCAGCAGCTTGGGGGGAGCTAGGACAGATACGCAGTATTTT. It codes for CASSLGGARTDTQYF.

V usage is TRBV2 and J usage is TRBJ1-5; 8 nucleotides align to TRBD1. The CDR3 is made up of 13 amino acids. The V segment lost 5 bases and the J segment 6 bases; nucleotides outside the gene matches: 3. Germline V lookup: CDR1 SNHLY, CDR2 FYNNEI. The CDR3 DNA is TGTGCCAGCAGTCTGGACAGGGTTCAGCCCCAGCATTTT. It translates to CASSLDRVQPQHF.

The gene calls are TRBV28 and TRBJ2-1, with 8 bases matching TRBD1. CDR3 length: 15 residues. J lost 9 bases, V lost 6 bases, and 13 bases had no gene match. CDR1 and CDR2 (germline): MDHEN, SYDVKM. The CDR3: CASSSAGQEGGEQFF. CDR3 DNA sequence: TGTGCCAGCAGCTCCGCGGGACAGGAGGGAGGTGAGCAGTTCTTC.

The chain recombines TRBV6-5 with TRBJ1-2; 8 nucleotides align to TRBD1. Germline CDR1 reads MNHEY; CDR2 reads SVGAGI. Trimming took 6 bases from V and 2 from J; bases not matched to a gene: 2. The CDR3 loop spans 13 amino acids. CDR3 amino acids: CASSRDRNYGYTF. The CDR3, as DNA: TGTGCCAGCAGCAGGGACAGGAACTATGGCTACACCTTC.

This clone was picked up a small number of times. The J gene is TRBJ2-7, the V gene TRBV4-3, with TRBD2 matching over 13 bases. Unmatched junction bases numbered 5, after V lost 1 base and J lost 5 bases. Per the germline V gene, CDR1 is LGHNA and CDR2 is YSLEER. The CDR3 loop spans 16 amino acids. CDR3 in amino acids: CASSQALGTSGDEQYF. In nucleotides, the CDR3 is TGCGCCAGCAGCCAAGCATTGGGGACTAGCGGGGACGAGCAGTACTTC.

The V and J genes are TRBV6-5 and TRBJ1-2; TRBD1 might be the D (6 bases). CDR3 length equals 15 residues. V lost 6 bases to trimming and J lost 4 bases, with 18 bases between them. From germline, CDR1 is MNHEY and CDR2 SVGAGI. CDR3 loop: CASSASGTNTYGYTF. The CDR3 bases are TGTGCCAGCAGCGCCTCCGGGACAAACACCTATGGCTACACCTTC.

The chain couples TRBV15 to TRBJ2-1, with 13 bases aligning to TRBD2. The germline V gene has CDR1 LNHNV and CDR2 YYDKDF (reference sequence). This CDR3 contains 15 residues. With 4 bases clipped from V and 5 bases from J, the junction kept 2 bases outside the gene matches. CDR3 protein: CATSTGLAGDNEQFF. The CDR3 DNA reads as TGTGCCACCAGCACCGGACTAGCGGGAGACAATGAGCAGTTCTTC. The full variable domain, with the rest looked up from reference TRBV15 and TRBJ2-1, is DAMVIQNPRYQVTQFGKPVTLSCSQTLNHNVMYWYQQKSSQAPKLLFHYYDKDFNNEADTPDNFQSRRPNTSFCFLDIRSPGLGDTAMYLCATSTGLAGDNEQFFGPGTRLTVL.

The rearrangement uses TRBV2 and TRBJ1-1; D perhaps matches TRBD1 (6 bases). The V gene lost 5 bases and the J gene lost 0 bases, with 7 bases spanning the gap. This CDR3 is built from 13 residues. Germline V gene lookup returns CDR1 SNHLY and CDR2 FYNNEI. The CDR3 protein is CASSRTVNTEAFF. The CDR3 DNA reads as TGTGCCAGCAGTCGGACAGTGAACACTGAAGCTTTCTTT.

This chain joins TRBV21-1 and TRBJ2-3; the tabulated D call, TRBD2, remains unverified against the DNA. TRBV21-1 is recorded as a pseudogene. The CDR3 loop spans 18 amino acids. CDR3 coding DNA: TGTGCCAGCAGCAAAGGAGAACTTTCGAACGTAAGCACAGATACGCAGTATTTT. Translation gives CASSKGELSNVSTDTQYF.

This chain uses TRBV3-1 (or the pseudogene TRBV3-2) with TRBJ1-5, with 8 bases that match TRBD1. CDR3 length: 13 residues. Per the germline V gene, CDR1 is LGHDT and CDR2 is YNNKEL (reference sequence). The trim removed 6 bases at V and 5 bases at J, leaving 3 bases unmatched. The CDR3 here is CASSYRGDQPQHF. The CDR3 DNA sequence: TGTGCCAGCAGTTACAGGGGGGATCAGCCCCAGCATTTT.

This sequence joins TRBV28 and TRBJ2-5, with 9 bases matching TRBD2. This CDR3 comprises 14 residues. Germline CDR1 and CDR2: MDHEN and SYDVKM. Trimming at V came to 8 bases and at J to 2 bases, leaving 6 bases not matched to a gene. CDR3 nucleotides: TGTGCCAGCGGGACAGCGGGAGGTCAAGAGACCCAGTACTTC. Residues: CASGTAGGQETQYF.

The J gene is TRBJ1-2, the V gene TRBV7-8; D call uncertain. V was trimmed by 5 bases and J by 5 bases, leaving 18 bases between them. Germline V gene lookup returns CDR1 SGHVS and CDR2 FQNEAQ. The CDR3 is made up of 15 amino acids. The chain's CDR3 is CASSPEGGNFYGYTF. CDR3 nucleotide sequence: TGTGCCAGCAGCCCGGAAGGAGGGAATTTTTATGGCTACACCTTC.

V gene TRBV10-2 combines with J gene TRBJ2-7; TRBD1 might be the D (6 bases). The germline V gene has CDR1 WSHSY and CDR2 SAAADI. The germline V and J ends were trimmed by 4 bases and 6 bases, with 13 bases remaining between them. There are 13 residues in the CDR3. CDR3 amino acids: CASSGQDGVEQYF. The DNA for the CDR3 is TGCGCCAGCAGTGGACAGGACGGGGTCGAGCAGTACTTC.

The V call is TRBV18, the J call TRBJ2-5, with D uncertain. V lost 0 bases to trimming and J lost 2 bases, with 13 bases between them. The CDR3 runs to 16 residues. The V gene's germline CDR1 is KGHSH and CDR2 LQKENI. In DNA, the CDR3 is TGTGCCAGCTCACCACCATCCGAGCAACTACAAGAGACCCAGTACTTC. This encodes CASSPPSEQLQETQYF.

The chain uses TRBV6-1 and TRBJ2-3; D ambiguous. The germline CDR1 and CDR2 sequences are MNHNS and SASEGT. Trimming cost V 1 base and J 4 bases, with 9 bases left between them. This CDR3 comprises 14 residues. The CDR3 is CASSEEPHADTQYF. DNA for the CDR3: TGTGCCAGCAGTGAAGAGCCCCACGCAGATACGCAGTATTTT.

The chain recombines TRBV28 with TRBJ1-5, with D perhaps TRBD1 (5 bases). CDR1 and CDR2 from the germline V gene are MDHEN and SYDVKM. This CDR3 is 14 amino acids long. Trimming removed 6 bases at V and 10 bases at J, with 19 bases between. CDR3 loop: CASRRDWGEGPQHF. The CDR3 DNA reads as TGTGCCAGCAGGCGGGACTGGGGAGAGGGACCCCAGCATTTT. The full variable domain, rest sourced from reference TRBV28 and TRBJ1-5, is DVKVTQSSRYLVKRTGEKVFLECVQDMDHENMFWYRQDPGLGLRLIYFSYDVKMKEKGDIPEGYSVSREKKERFSLILESASTNQTSMYLCASRRDWGEGPQHFGDGTRLSIL.

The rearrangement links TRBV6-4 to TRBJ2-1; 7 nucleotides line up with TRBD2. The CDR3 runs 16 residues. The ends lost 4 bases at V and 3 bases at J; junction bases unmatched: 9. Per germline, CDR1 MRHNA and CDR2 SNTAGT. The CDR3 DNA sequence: TGTGCCAGCAGTGCGGGACCTCCGGGGGGCTACAATGAGCAGTTCTTC. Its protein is CASSAGPPGGYNEQFF.

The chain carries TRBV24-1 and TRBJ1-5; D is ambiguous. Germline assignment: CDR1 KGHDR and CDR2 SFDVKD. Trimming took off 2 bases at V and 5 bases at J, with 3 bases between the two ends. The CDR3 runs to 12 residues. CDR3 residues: CATSDSDQPQHF. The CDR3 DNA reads TGTGCCACCAGTGATTCGGATCAGCCCCAGCATTTT.

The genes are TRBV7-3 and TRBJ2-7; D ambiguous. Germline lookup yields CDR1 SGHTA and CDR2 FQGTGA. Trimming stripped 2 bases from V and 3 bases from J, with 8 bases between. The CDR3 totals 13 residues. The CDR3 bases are TGTGCCAGCAGCTTACAACACAACTACGAGCAGTACTTC. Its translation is CASSLQHNYEQYF.

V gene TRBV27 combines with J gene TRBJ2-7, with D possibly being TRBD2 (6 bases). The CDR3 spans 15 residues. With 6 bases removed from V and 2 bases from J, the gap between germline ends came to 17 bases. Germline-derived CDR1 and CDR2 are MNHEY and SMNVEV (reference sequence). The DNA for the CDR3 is TGTGCCAGCAGGTCTCTGGAGGGCAGGGCCTACGAGCAGTACTTC. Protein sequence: CASRSLEGRAYEQYF.

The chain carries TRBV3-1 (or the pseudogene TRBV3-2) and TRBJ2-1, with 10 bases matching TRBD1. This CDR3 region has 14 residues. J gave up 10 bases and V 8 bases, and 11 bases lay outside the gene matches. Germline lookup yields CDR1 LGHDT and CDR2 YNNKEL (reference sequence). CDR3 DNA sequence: TGTGCCAGCTCTGTAGGGACAGGGGCAAGGGAGCAGTTCTTC. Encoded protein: CASSVGTGAREQFF.

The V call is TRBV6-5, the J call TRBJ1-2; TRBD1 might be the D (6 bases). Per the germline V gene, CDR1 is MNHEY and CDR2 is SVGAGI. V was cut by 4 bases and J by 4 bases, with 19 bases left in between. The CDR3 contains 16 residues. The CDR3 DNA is TGTGCCAGCAGTTCCCCCAGGGCAGGGGTCGGCTATGGCTACACCTTC. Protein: CASSSPRAGVGYGYTF.

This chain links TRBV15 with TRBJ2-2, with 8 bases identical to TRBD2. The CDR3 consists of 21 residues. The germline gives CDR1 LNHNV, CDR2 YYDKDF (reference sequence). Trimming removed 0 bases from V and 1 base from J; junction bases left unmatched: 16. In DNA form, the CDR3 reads TGTGCCACCAGCAGAGATCATTTGGGGGCGGCGGGAGGCAAGAACACCGGGGAGCTGTTTTTT. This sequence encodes CATSRDHLGAAGGKNTGELFF.

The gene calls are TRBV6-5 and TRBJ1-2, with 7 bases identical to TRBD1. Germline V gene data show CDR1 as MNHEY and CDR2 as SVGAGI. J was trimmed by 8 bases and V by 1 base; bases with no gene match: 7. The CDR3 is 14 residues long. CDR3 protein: CASSYFRTGQGYTF. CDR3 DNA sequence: TGTGCCAGCAGTTACTTCAGGACAGGTCAAGGCTACACCTTC.

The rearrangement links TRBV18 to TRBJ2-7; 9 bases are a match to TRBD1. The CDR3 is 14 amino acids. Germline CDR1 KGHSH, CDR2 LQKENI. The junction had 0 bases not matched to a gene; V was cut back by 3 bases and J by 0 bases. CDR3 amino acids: CASSPGQGSYEQYF. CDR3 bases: TGTGCCAGCTCACCGGGACAGGGCTCCTACGAGCAGTACTTC.

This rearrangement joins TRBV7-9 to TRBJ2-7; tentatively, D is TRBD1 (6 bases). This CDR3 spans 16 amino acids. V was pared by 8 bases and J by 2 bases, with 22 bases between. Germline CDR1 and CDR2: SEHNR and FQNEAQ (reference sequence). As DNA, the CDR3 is TGTGCCAGCGGTTACAAGACAGGCGACAGAACCTACGAGCAGTACTTC. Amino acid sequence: CASGYKTGDRTYEQYF.

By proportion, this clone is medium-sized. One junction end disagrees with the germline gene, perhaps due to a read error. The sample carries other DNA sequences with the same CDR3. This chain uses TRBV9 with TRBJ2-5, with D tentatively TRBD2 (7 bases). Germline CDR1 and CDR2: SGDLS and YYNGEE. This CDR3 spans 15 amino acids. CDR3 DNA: TGTCCCAGCCGCGGAGGGGGGGGGCCCCAAGAGACCCAGTACTTC. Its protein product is CPSRGGGGPQETQYF.